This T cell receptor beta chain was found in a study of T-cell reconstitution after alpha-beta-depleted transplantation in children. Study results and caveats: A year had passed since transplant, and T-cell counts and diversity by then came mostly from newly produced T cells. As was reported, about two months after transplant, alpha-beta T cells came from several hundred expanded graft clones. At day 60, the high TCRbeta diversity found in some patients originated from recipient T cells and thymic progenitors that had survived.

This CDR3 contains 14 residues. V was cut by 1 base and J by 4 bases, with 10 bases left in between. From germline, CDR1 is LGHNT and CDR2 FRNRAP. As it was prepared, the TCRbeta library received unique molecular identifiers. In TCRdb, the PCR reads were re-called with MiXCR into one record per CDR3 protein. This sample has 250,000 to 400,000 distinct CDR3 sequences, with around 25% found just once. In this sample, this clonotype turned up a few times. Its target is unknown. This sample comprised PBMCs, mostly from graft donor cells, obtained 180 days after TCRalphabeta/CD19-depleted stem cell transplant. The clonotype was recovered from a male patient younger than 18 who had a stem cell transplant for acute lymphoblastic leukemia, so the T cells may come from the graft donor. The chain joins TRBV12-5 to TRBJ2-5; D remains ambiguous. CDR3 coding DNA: TGTGCTAGTGGTTTGGACCGACGGTTAGAGACCCAGTACTTC. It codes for CASGLDRRLETQYF.